This entry features one TCR beta chain sequence. Its target is unknown. Tumor or blood genomic DNA was sequenced, with inputs of about 616 ng to 6,004 ng. Produced via immunoSEQ multiplex PCR; TCRdb's table is partial and in-frame only. The sample records nearly 25,000 clones, 70% to 85% being singletons. The data derive from a study of T cells in tumors after PD-1 blockade. Findings of the study overall: Some novel exhausted tumor clones appeared in pre-treatment blood, suggesting peripheral recruitment.

The CDR3 has 13 amino acids. Trimming took off 5 bases at V and 1 base at J, with 11 bases between the two ends. Germline lookup yields CDR1 GTSNPN and CDR2 SVGIG (reference sequence). The TCR sequence derives from a human donor with basal cell carcinoma. This specimen was PBMCs, taken after anti-PD-1 treatment. V usage is TRBV30 and J usage is TRBJ1-1; D is unclear. CDR3 DNA: TGTGCCTGGTCCCTCGGCGGGAACACTGAAGCTTTCTTT. It yields the protein CAWSLGGNTEAFF.